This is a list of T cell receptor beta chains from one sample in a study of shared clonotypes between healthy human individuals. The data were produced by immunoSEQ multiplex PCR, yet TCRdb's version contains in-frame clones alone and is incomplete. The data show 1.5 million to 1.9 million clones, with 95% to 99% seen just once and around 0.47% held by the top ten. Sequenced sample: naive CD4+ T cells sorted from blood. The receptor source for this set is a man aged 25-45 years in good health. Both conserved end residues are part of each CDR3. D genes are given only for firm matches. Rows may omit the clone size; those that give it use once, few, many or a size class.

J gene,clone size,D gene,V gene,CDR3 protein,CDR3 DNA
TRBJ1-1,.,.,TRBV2,CASSAGPSNTEAFF,TGTGCCAGCAGCGCCGGTCCCTCGAACACTGAAGCTTTCTTT
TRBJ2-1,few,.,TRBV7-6,CASSQTAYEQFF,TGTGCCAGCAGCCAGACAGCGTATGAGCAGTTCTTC
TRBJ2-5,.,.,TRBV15,CATSRDSYQETQYF,TGTGCCACCAGCAGAGATTCCTACCAAGAGACCCAGTACTTC
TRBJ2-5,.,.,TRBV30,CAWSVQKPRTQYF,TGTGCCTGGAGTGTACAGAAGCCCCGGACCCAGTACTTC
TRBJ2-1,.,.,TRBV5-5,CASSRTVGEQFF,TGTGCCAGCAGCAGGACAGTGGGCGAGCAGTTCTTC
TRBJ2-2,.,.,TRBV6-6,CASSPVYTGELFF,TGTGCCAGCAGCCCCGTTTACACCGGGGAGCTGTTTTTT
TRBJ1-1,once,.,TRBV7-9,CASRSGSGNTEAFF,TGTGCCAGCAGATCAGGATCTGGGAACACTGAAGCTTTCTTT
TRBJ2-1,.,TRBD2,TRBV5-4,CASSPREAGGNEQFF,TGTGCCAGCAGCCCCCGTGAAGCGGGAGGCAATGAGCAGTTCTTC
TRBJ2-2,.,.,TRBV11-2,CASSPAAATGELFF,TGTGCCAGCAGCCCAGCGGCCGCAACCGGGGAGCTGTTTTTT
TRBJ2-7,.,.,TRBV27,CASTPEARPSSYEQYF,TGTGCCAGCACCCCGGAAGCCCGCCCGAGCTCCTACGAGCAGTACTTC
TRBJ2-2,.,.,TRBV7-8,CASSLRVLSTGELFF,TGTGCCAGCAGCTTAAGGGTTTTGAGCACCGGGGAGCTGTTTTTT
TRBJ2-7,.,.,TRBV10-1,CASSVGTALDEQYF,TGCGCCAGCAGTGTGGGGACGGCCCTTGACGAGCAGTACTTC
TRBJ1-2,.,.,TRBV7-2,CASTSLGLDYGYTF,TGTGCCAGCACCTCCCTAGGGTTGGACTATGGCTACACCTTC
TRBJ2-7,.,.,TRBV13,CASSLVGQVGRQYF,TGTGCCAGCAGCTTAGTGGGTCAGGTAGGCCGTCAGTACTTC
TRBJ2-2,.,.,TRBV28,CASSLWGPVAPSGELFF,TGTGCCAGCAGTTTATGGGGCCCAGTTGCGCCTTCCGGGGAGCTGTTTTTT
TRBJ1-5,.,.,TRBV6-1,CASSEALPGGPQHF,TGTGCCAGCAGTGAAGCGCTCCCCGGAGGGCCCCAGCATTTT
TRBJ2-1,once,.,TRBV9,CASSVVPSYNEQFF,TGTGCCAGCAGCGTAGTCCCCTCCTACAATGAGCAGTTCTTC
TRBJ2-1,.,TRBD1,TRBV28,CASSFWDSYNEQFF,TGTGCCAGCAGTTTTTGGGACAGCTACAATGAGCAGTTCTTC
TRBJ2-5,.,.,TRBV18,CASSPTGKETQYF,TGTGCCAGCTCACCGACAGGAAAAGAGACCCAGTACTTC
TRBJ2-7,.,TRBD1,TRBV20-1,CSARAKGQEYF,TGCAGTGCTAGAGCGAAAGGACAGGAGTACTTC
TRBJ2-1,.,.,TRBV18,CASSPLQTYNEQFF,TGTGCCAGCTCACCACTACAGACGTACAATGAGCAGTTCTTC
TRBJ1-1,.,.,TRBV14,CASSQEQGSEAFF,TGTGCCAGCAGCCAAGAACAAGGGTCTGAAGCTTTCTTT
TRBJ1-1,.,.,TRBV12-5,CASGLLGGRTEAFF,TGTGCTAGTGGTTTGCTGGGGGGAAGAACTGAAGCTTTCTTT
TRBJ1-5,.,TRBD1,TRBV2,CASREDRTTYQPQHF,TGTGCCAGCAGGGAGGACAGGACAACATATCAGCCCCAGCATTTT
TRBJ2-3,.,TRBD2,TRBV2,CASSVGTRDTDTQYF,TGTGCCAGCAGTGTGGGGACTAGGGACACAGATACGCAGTATTTT
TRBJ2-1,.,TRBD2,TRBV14,CASSRLPSGRPLEQFF,TGTGCCAGCAGCCGACTTCCTAGCGGGAGGCCCCTTGAGCAGTTCTTC
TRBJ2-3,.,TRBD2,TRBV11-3,CARRRAGGLWSFTDTQYF,TGTGCCAGGCGACGAGCGGGAGGGCTATGGAGTTTTACAGATACGCAGTATTTT
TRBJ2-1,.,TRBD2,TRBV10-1,CASTQVLAGEQFF,TGCGCCAGCACCCAAGTACTAGCGGGAGAGCAGTTCTTC
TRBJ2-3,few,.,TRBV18,CASSPSDTQYF,TGTGCCAGCTCACCGTCAGATACGCAGTATTTT
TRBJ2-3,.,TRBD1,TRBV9,CASSVGPGGSSTDTQYF,TGTGCCAGCAGCGTAGGTCCAGGGGGCTCCAGCACAGATACGCAGTATTTT
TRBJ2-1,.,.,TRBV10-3,CAISESIENEQFF,TGTGCCATCAGTGAGTCAATTGAGAATGAGCAGTTCTTC
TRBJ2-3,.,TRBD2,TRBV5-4,CASSPVGREGRRTDTQYF,TGTGCCAGCAGCCCGGTCGGGAGGGAGGGCCGTCGCACAGATACGCAGTATTTT
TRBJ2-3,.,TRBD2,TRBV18,CASSPASGRGSTDTQYF,TGTGCCAGCTCACCGGCTAGCGGGAGGGGTAGCACAGATACGCAGTATTTT
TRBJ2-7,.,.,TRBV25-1,CASSVLYEQYF,TGTGCCAGCAGTGTTTTGTACGAGCAGTACTTC
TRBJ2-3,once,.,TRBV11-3,CASSLGRTRRTDTQYF,TGTGCCAGCAGCCTAGGCAGGACCCGGCGGACAGATACGCAGTATTTT
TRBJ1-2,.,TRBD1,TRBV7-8,CASSSSKDRDKYGYTF,TGTGCCAGCAGCTCATCCAAGGACAGGGACAAGTATGGCTACACCTTC
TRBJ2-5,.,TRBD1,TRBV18,CASSRETGQETQYF,TGTGCCAGCTCACGTGAGACAGGGCAAGAGACCCAGTACTTC
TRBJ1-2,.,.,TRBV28,CASSLELGARGYTF,TGTGCCAGCAGTTTAGAGCTAGGGGCGCGGGGCTACACCTTC
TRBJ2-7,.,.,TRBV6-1,CASSEGFRQYF,TGTGCCAGCAGCGAGGGCTTTAGGCAGTACTTC